This TCR beta chain is from a study of blood T cell repertoires in COVID-19. Study as a whole: Sites in the United States, Italy and Spain provided acute and convalescent COVID-19 samples. PBMCs, B-cell-depleted T cells, or T cells provided the cDNA or gDNA that made up the material.

The V and J ends lost 6 bases and 3 bases, in that order; junction bases with no gene match: 9. This CDR3 has 15 amino acids. The V gene's germline CDR1 is WNHNN and CDR2 SYGVQD (reference sequence). Original data processing: Quantification of nucleated cells was approximated via reference gene primer amplification. Libraries were prepared by immunoSEQ multiplex PCR; TCRdb keeps only in-frame clonotypes and omits some of them. That table is the source of V, J and clone size, and D and trimming were worked out from the DNA. The sample lists 120,000 or so clones; roughly 85% were seen once. The sequence came from a man older than 75 with active or convalescent COVID-19. Sequencing was done on a sample of peripheral blood. The chain has TRBV10-1 and TRBJ2-5, with 8 positions matching TRBD1. The CDR3 region has the DNA TGCGCCAGCAGGGATCGGGACAGGCGGGAAGAGACCCAGTACTTC. It translates to CASRDRDRREETQYF.